The 32 T cell receptor beta chains given below trace back to one sample, sequenced in a study of human T cells and chemical hapten exposure. The time point: patch test 1, 2 weeks after DPC sensitization. Noted treatment: therapeutic diphenylcyclopropenone sensitization with weekly scalp DPC. TCRdb fed the RACE reads into MiXCR, producing one record per CDR3 protein. The sample includes fewer than 200,000 distinct CDR3 sequences, around 24% of them seen just once. Source: whole blood, taken in connection with sensitization to the hapten diphenylcyclopropenone (DPC). The receptors stem from a woman in her 50s with alopecia areata. Some clones in this sample may be carry-over from other donors' samples.

This clonotype was counted only a few times. This chain links TRBV29-1 with TRBJ2-1, with unresolved D. The V and J ends lost 4 bases and 8 bases respectively, with 12 bases between them. The germline gives CDR1 SQVTM, CDR2 ANQGSEA. The CDR3 is 12 residues long. CDR3 coding DNA: TGCAGCGTTGGGGAATGGCGCGATGAGCAGTTCTTC. Its protein is CSVGEWRDEQFF.

In this sample, this clonotype turned up a few times. V usage is TRBV20-1 and J usage is TRBJ1-1; D is uncertain. This CDR3 region has 14 residues. The V end was cut by 0 bases, the J end by 6 bases, with 14 bases between. Germline V lookup: CDR1 DFQATT, CDR2 SNEGSKA (reference sequence). The CDR3 region is CSAREPASLPEAFF. DNA for the CDR3: TGCAGTGCTAGAGAACCGGCGTCGCTCCCTGAAGCTTTCTTT.

CDR3 sequence: CAISQWVGTVPEQYF. Written as DNA, the CDR3 is TGTGCCATCAGCCAGTGGGTAGGGACGGTTCCCGAGCAGTACTTC. J is TRBJ2-7 and V is TRBV10-3, with D perhaps TRBD1 or TRBD2 (5 bases each). The CDR3 extends over 15 amino acids. The V end was cut by 6 bases, the J end by 6 bases, with 21 bases between. Germline CDR1 and CDR2: ENHRY and SYGVKD.

CDR3 in DNA: TGTGCCAGCAGTGAATTAAGCAGGGCTCTGGGGGATAATTCACCCCTCCACTTT. Translating it yields CASSELSRALGDNSPLHF. The chain uses TRBV25-1 and TRBJ1-6, with D tentatively TRBD1 (5 bases). CDR3 size: 18 residues. V gave up 1 base and J gave up 5 bases, with 18 bases separating them. The germline CDR1 and CDR2 sequences are MGHDK and SYGVNS. Complete variable domain (other parts from reference TRBV25-1 and TRBJ1-6): EADIYQTPRYLVIGTGKKITLECSQTMGHDKMYWYQQDPGMELHLIHYSYGVNSTEKGDLSSESTVSRIRTEHFPLTLESARPSHTSQYLCASSELSRALGDNSPLHFGNGTRLTVT.

This clonotype was detected only a few times. The chain combines TRBV27 with TRBJ1-6; 9 bases map to TRBD1. V lost 4 bases and J lost 10; bases outside the gene matches: 2. Germline V gene sequence: CDR1 MNHEY, CDR2 SMNVEV (reference sequence). The CDR3 contains 13 residues. CDR3 DNA: TGTGCCAGCAGTTGGACAGGGGACTCACCCCTCCACTTT. This sequence encodes CASSWTGDSPLHF.

This clonotype was seen ten or more times. This chain joins TRBV10-3 and TRBJ2-7, with 9 bases fitting TRBD1. Losses at the gene ends were 4 bases for V and 3 bases for J; bases not matched to a gene: 1. The length of the CDR3 is 13 residues. Germline assignment: CDR1 ENHRY and CDR2 SYGVKD. Written as DNA, the CDR3 is TGTGCCATCAGTGGACAGGGGGGCTACGAGCAGTACTTC. Translation: CAISGQGGYEQYF.

This clonotype was seen a few times. The V call is TRBV11-2, the J call TRBJ2-1; 7 bases line up with TRBD2. CDR1 SGHAT and CDR2 FQNNGV come from the germline V gene. The CDR3 runs 12 residues. J lost 16 bases, V lost 6 bases, and 12 bases had no gene match. The CDR3 region is CASRTRLADIFF. CDR3 nucleotide sequence: TGTGCCAGCAGAACCAGACTAGCAGATATCTTCTTC.

The chain employs TRBV20-1 and TRBJ1-5; D perhaps matches TRBD1 (5 bases). This CDR3 region has 17 residues. CDR1 and CDR2 from the germline V gene are DFQATT and SNEGSKA (reference sequence). Trimming left V 3 bases short and J 0 bases short, with 18 bases between. For the CDR3, the DNA is TGCAGTGCTAGGGCCTGGACGGGGCGCAATAGCAATCAGCCCCAGCATTTT. Its protein product is CSARAWTGRNSNQPQHF.

This chain links TRBV24-1 with TRBJ2-5; no reliable D call. CDR3 size: 13 residues. Trimming shortened V by 2 bases and J by 3 bases, and 6 bases separated the two germline ends. Germline values: CDR1 KGHDR, CDR2 SFDVKD. The CDR3 sequence is CATSDYAEETQYF. CDR3 bases: TGTGCCACCAGTGATTATGCGGAAGAGACCCAGTACTTC.

This clonotype was seen a handful of times. The V call is TRBV10-2, the J call TRBJ2-7; either TRBD1 or TRBD2 may fit D (6 bases each). Germline V gives CDR1 WSHSY, CDR2 SAAADI. The CDR3 runs to 15 residues. Trimming removed 3 bases from V and 2 bases from J, with 14 bases in between. CDR3 sequence (DNA): TGCGCCAGCAGTGAAGGAGGGGGTTTACCCTACGAGCAGTACTTC. It translates to CASSEGGGLPYEQYF.

This clonotype was recorded a few times. The J gene is TRBJ1-2, the V gene TRBV29-1; perhaps TRBD1 as D (5 bases). Deletions cut 4 bases from V and 0 bases from J, with 9 bases between. Germline CDR1 and CDR2: SQVTM and ANQGSEA. The CDR3 loop spans 13 amino acids. The CDR3 sequence is CSVVGGTNYGYTF. The CDR3 DNA is TGCAGCGTTGTCGGGGGGACTAACTATGGCTACACCTTC.

This clonotype was found a few times. The chain links TRBV12-3 or TRBV12-4 to TRBJ2-2, with 11 bases identical to TRBD2. This CDR3 has 17 amino acids. With 6 bases clipped from V and 4 bases from J, the junction kept 10 bases outside the gene matches. CDR3 coding DNA: TGTGCCAGCAGGGCCCAACCGGGACTAGCGGCCACCGGGGAGCTGTTTTTT. Protein sequence: CASRAQPGLAATGELFF.

This clonotype was observed a handful of times. V gene TRBV29-1 combines with J gene TRBJ2-3; TRBD2 agrees at 8 bases. The CDR3 runs to 13 residues. The germline CDR1 and CDR2 sequences are SQVTM and ANQGSEA. V was pared by 3 bases and J by 1 base, with 0 bases of the junction left unmatched. The chain's CDR3 is CSVETSGTDTQYF. The CDR3 DNA is TGCAGCGTTGAGACTAGCGGCACAGATACGCAGTATTTT.

The CDR3 here is CSARGTSDYEQYF. CDR3 nucleotide sequence: TGCAGTGCTAGAGGGACTAGCGACTACGAGCAGTACTTC. The gene calls are TRBV20-1 and TRBJ2-7; TRBD2 matches at 9 bases. Germline V gene lookup returns CDR1 DFQATT and CDR2 SNEGSKA (reference sequence). The V segment lost 1 base and the J segment 3 bases; nucleotides outside the gene matches: 1. This CDR3 spans 13 amino acids.

The rearrangement links TRBV20-1 to TRBJ2-7; TRBD2 might be the D (5 bases). The CDR3 has 14 amino acids. The germline gives CDR1 DFQATT, CDR2 SNEGSKA (reference sequence). V was pared by 2 bases and J by 2 bases, with 13 bases between. CDR3 loop: CSARQEREPYEQYF. CDR3 in DNA: TGCAGTGCTAGACAGGAGAGGGAACCCTACGAGCAGTACTTC.

Only a few counts were recorded for this clonotype. The J gene is TRBJ1-1, the V gene TRBV9; 12 bases align to TRBD1. Losses at the gene ends were 0 bases for V and 3 bases for J; bases not matched to a gene: 3. This CDR3 spans 16 amino acids. Germline V gives CDR1 SGDLS, CDR2 YYNGEE. The CDR3 is CASSVGDRGRDTEAFF. CDR3 nucleotide sequence: TGTGCCAGCAGCGTAGGGGACAGGGGGCGGGACACTGAAGCTTTCTTT.

This clonotype was counted a few times. The chain uses TRBV29-1 and TRBJ1-3, with unresolved D. The CDR3 totals 14 residues. In germline, CDR1 is SQVTM, CDR2 ANQGSEA. V was pared by 0 bases and J by 0 bases, with 6 bases between. CDR3 nucleotide sequence: TGCAGCGTTGAAGATGGCAGCTCTGGAAACACCATATATTTT. Residues: CSVEDGSSGNTIYF. Full variable domain (outside the CDR3, taken from reference TRBV29-1 and TRBJ1-3): SAVISQKPSRDICQRGTSLTIQCQVDSQVTMMFWYRQQPGQSLTLIATANQGSEATYESGFVIDKFPISRPNLTFSTLTVSNMSPEDSSIYLCSVEDGSSGNTIYFGEGSWLTVV.

J is TRBJ1-4 and V is TRBV7-2; 9 bases fit TRBD1. The CDR3 has 14 amino acids. The J segment lost 7 bases and the V segment lost 5 bases, leaving 5 bases of the junction unmatched. Germline CDR1 reads SGHTA; CDR2 reads FQGNSA. CDR3 sequence (DNA): TGTGCCAGCAGCCCGAGGACAGGGGTTGAAAAACTGTTTTTT. Its translation is CASSPRTGVEKLFF.

The gene calls are TRBV7-6 and TRBJ1-2; TRBD1 is a possible D gene (5 bases). The V and J ends lost 1 base and 4 bases respectively, with 7 bases between them. There are 13 residues in the CDR3. CDR1 is SGHVS, CDR2 FNYEAQ, per germline. The CDR3 region has the DNA TGTGCCAGCAGCTTAGGGGGGGTCTATGGCTACACCTTC. This encodes CASSLGGVYGYTF.

The chain couples TRBV5-6 to TRBJ2-1; D is perhaps TRBD1 (5 bases). This CDR3 has 15 residues. Trimming removed 1 base from V and 7 bases from J, with 15 bases in between. Germline assignment: CDR1 SGHDT and CDR2 YYEEEE. In DNA, the CDR3 is TGTGCCAGCAGCTTGACCAGGGAATCATGGAATGAGCAGTTCTTC. The encoded protein is CASSLTRESWNEQFF. Combining the CDR3 with reference TRBV5-6 and TRBJ2-1 gives the whole variable domain DAGVTQSPTHLIKTRGQQVTLRCSPKSGHDTVSWYQQALGQGPQFIFQYYEEEERQRGNFPDRFSGHQFPNYSSELNVNALLLGDSALYLCASSLTRESWNEQFFGPGTRLTVL.

CDR3: CASSPSTARSTDTQYF. CDR3 coding DNA: TGTGCCAGTAGTCCCTCTACCGCGAGGAGCACAGATACGCAGTATTTT. V is TRBV19 and J is TRBJ2-3; no clear D. Trimming stripped 5 bases from V and 0 bases from J, with 15 bases between. The CDR3 loop spans 16 amino acids. Germline CDR1 LNHDA, CDR2 SQIVND (reference sequence).

This chain links TRBV7-6 with TRBJ2-5; D may correspond to TRBD1 or TRBD2 (6 bases each). Looked up from germline, CDR1 is SGHVS and CDR2 is FNYEAQ. The CDR3 has 16 residues. V lost 1 base and J 0 bases, leaving 12 bases between the germline ends. The DNA of the CDR3 is TGTGCCAGCAGCTTAGGGAAAGGGGGGCACCAAGAGACCCAGTACTTC. This encodes CASSLGKGGHQETQYF.

Worth noting for this clonotype: An end of the junction does not agree with germline; a read error may underlie this. V is TRBV5-1 and J is TRBJ2-7; TRBD2 matches at 8 bases. Germline lookup yields CDR1 SGHRS and CDR2 YFSETQ. The CDR3 contains 15 residues. The CDR3 DNA reads as TGCGCCAGCAGCTCTGGACTAGCCTCCTCCTCCGAGCAGTACTTC. Its translation: CASSSGLASSSEQYF.

This clonotype was counted a few times. This chain links TRBV11-2 with TRBJ2-1, with D unresolved. CDR1 is SGHAT, CDR2 FQNNGV, per germline. The CDR3 has 14 amino acids. Trimming cost V 1 base and J 4 bases, with 8 bases left between them. CDR3 residues: CASSLASAYNEQFF. The CDR3, as DNA: TGTGCCAGCAGCTTAGCCTCCGCATACAATGAGCAGTTCTTC.

The V call is TRBV20-1, the J call TRBJ2-7; 12 nucleotides align to TRBD2. CDR3 length equals 15 residues. Losses at the gene ends were 3 bases for V and 3 bases for J; bases not matched to a gene: 6. Germline values: CDR1 DFQATT, CDR2 SNEGSKA (reference sequence). The CDR3 protein is CSASKTSGSFYEQYF. As DNA, the CDR3 is TGCAGTGCTAGTAAGACTAGCGGGAGTTTCTACGAGCAGTACTTC.

This clonotype was counted a single time. The chain joins TRBV20-1 to TRBJ1-2; no definite D call. Trimming cost V 0 bases and J 2 bases, with 13 bases left between them. This CDR3 is built from 15 residues. Germline V gene lookup returns CDR1 DFQATT and CDR2 SNEGSKA (reference sequence). CDR3 bases: TGCAGTGCTAGAGACCGTCTTACAACGAACTATGGCTACACCTTC. As protein: CSARDRLTTNYGYTF.

The rearrangement uses TRBV7-9 and TRBJ2-3, with 7 bases aligning to TRBD2. Trimming cost V 1 base and J 2 bases; bases outside gene matches: 6. The CDR3 length is 16 residues. In germline, CDR1 is SEHNR, CDR2 FQNEAQ (reference sequence). The CDR3 DNA is TGTGCCAGCAGCTTAGGGGCGGGAGAGACCACAGATACGCAGTATTTT. Residues: CASSLGAGETTDTQYF.

Note on this clonotype: Germline and junction disagree at one end, which may indicate a read error. The rearrangement uses TRBV7-9 and TRBJ2-7; D unresolved. CDR1 and CDR2 (germline): SEHNR, FQNEAQ (reference sequence). The CDR3 extends over 8 amino acids. CDR3 sequence: CASSPYHF. CDR3 DNA sequence: TGTGCCAGCAGCCCGTACCACTTC.

This clonotype showed up just a few times. This chain links TRBV2 with TRBJ2-1; possibly TRBD1 for D (5 bases). V was pared by 5 bases and J by 0 bases, with 14 bases between. This CDR3 is built from 16 residues. The germline V gene encodes CDR1 SNHLY and CDR2 FYNNEI. The CDR3 nucleotides read TGTGCCAGCAGTTTACAGGTACTAAGCTCCTACAATGAGCAGTTCTTC. The encoded protein is CASSLQVLSSYNEQFF.

This chain uses TRBV10-3 with TRBJ1-1; TRBD1 aligns across 7 bases. This CDR3 has 15 residues. Germline CDR1 is ENHRY and CDR2 is SYGVKD. The V gene end was trimmed by 6 bases and the J gene end by 3 bases; junction bases not matched to a gene: 10. CDR3 DNA sequence: TGTGCCATCAGCCCAAGACAGGGACGGGACACTGAAGCTTTCTTT. Residues: CAISPRQGRDTEAFF.

The rearrangement uses TRBV12-3 or TRBV12-4 and TRBJ2-6; D remains unclear. The CDR3 runs to 16 residues. V was pared by 7 bases and J by 1 base, with 14 bases between. The CDR3 spells CASTNAPGSGANVLTF. The CDR3 DNA reads as TGTGCCAGCACCAACGCCCCGGGTTCTGGGGCCAACGTCCTGACTTTC.

V is TRBV20-1 and J is TRBJ2-7, with D perhaps TRBD1 (5 bases). There are 14 residues in the CDR3. V gave up 6 bases and J gave up 0 bases, with 15 bases separating them. Germline V gene lookup returns CDR1 DFQATT and CDR2 SNEGSKA (reference sequence). The CDR3 loop reads CSATQPGRSYEQYF. CDR3 nucleotide sequence: TGCAGTGCCACCCAGCCAGGGCGCTCCTACGAGCAGTACTTC.